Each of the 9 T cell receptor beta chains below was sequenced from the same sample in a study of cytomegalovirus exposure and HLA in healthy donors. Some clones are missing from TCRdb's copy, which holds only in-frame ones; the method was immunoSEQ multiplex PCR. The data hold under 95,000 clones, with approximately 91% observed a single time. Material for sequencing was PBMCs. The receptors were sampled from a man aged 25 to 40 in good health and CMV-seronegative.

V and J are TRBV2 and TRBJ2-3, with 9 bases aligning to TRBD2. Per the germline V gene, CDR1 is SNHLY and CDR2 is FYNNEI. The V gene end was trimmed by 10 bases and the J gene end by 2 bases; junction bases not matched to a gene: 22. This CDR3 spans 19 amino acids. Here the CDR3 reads CATRDKGLFLAGYTDTQYF. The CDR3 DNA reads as TGTGCCACTAGAGATAAAGGTCTCTTCCTAGCGGGGTACACAGATACGCAGTATTTT.

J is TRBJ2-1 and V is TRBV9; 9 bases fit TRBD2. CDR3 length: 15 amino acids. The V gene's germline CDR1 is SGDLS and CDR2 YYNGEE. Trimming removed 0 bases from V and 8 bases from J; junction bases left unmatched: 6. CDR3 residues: CASSVEVAGVHEQFF. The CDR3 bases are TGTGCCAGCAGCGTAGAAGTAGCGGGAGTCCATGAGCAGTTCTTC.

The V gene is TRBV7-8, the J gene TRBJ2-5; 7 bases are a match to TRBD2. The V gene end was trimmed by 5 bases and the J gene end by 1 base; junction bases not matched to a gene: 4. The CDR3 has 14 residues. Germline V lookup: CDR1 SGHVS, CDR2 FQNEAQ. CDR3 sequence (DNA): TGTGCCAGCAGCAGGGCGGGGGTCCAAGAGACCCAGTACTTC. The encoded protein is CASSRAGVQETQYF.

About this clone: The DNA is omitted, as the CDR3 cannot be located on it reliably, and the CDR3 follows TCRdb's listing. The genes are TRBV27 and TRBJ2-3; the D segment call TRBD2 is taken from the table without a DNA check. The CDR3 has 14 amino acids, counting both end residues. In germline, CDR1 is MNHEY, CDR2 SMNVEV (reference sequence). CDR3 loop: CASSTSGGADTQYF.

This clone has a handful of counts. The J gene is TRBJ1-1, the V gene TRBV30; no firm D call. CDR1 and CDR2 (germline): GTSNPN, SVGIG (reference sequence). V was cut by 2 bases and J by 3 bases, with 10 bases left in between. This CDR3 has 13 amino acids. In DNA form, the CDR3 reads TGTGCCTGGAGTCCTGGGCGGGACACTGAAGCTTTCTTT. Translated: CAWSPGRDTEAFF.

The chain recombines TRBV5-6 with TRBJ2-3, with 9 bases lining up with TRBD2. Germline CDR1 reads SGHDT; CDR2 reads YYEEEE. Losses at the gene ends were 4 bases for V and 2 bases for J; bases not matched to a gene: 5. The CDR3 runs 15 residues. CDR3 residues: CASSPLAGATDTQYF. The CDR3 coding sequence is TGTGCCAGCAGCCCTTTAGCGGGGGCCACAGATACGCAGTATTTT.

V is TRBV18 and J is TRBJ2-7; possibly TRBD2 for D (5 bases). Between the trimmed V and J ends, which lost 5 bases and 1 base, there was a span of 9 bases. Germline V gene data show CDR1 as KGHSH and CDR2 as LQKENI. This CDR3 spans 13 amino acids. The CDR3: CASSTGLSYEQYF. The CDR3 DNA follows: TGTGCCAGCTCAACGGGGTTATCCTACGAGCAGTACTTC.

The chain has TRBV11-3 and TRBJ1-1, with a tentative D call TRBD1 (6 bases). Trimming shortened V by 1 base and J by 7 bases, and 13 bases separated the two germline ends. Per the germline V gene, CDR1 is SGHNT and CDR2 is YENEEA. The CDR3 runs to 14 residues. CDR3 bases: TGTGCCAGCAGCTTAGCCGGGGGGCAGAATGAAGCTTTCTTT. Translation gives CASSLAGGQNEAFF.

CDR3 sequence (DNA): TGTGCCAGCAGCTTCGGACAGGGGATTGCAGATACGCAGTATTTT. It encodes CASSFGQGIADTQYF. J is TRBJ2-3 and V is TRBV5-5; 9 nucleotides align to TRBD1. Trimming cost V 2 bases and J 4 bases; bases outside gene matches: 5. Germline V gives CDR1 SGHKS, CDR2 YYEKEE (reference sequence). The CDR3 length is 15 residues. Supplemented by reference TRBV5-5 and TRBJ2-3, the full variable domain reads DAGVTQSPTHLIKTRGQQVTLRCSPISGHKSVSWYQQVLGQGPQFIFQYYEKEERGRGNFPDRFSARQFPNYSSELNVNALLLGDSALYLCASSFGQGIADTQYFGPGTRLTVL.